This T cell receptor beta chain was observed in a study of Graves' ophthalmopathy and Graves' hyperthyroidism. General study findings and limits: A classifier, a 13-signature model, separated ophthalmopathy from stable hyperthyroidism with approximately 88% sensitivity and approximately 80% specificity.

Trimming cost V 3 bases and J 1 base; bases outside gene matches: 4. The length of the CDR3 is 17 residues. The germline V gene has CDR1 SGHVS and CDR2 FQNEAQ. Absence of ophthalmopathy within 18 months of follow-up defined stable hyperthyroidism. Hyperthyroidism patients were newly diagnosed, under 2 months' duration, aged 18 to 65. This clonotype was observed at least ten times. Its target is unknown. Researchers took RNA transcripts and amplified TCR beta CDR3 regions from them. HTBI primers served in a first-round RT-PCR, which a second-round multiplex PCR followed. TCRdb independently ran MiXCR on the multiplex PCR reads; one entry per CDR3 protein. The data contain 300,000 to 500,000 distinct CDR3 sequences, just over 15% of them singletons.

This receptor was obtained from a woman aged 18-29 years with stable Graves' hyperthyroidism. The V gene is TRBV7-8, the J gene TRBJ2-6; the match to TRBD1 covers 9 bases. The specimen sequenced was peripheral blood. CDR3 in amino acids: CASSFRTGASGANVLTF. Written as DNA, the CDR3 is TGTGCCAGCAGCTTTAGGACAGGGGCGTCTGGGGCCAACGTCCTGACTTTC. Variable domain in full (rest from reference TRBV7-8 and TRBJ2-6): GAGVSQSPRYKVAKRGQDVALRCDPISGHVSLFWYQQALGQGPEFLTYFQNEAQLDKSGLPSDRFFAERPEGSVSTLKIQRTQQEDSAVYLCASSFRTGASGANVLTFGAGSRLTVL.